This TCR beta chain was retrieved from a study of early T cells in non-severe SARS-CoV-2 infection. Study conclusions and caveats: In VDJdb matching, anti-spike CD8 responses were favored while private and CD4 specificities went missing.

V lost 1 base, J lost 5 bases, and 5 bases lay in between. Per the germline V gene, CDR1 is SEHNR and CDR2 is FQNEAQ (reference sequence). This CDR3 region has 13 residues. As regards this clonotype: What it binds is not known.

Unique molecular identifiers (one per individual cDNA molecule) were attached. TCRdb reprocessed the 5' RACE reads via MiXCR and lists one record per CDR3 protein. The table has 90,000 to 100,000 distinct CDR3 sequences, 13% seen once; the top ten hold approximately 2.3%. The chain uses TRBV7-9 and TRBJ1-4; D gene ambiguous. This receptor was obtained from an adult who was a healthcare worker with PCR-confirmed SARS-CoV-2 infection or an uninfected control (not recorded which). Sequenced material: whole blood. CDR3 sequence: CASSLVMNEKLFF. CDR3 sequence (DNA): TGTGCCAGCAGCTTAGTTATGAATGAAAAACTGTTTTTT.